The clone carrying this T cell receptor (beta chain) occurred a few times. The CDR3 has 16 residues. Germline lookup yields CDR1 KGHSH and CDR2 LQKENI. V was cut by 0 bases and J by 0 bases, with 9 bases left in between. The record originates from a study of blood T cell repertoires in COVID-19. Study summary: Sources were T cells, B-cell-depleted T cells, or PBMCs; the material itself was cDNA or gDNA.

Using immunoSEQ multiplex PCR, the repertoire was profiled, and TCRdb retains in-frame clones only, with some absent. The sample yields some 100,000 clones, roughly 79% seen once. The origin of this receptor is a woman between 70 and 85 years old with acute or convalescent COVID-19. The rearrangement uses TRBV18 and TRBJ1-5; D possibly corresponds to TRBD1 (6 bases). The sequencing input was peripheral blood. The CDR3 DNA is TGTGCCAGCTCACCACCCATGGGGGCTAGCAATCAGCCCCAGCATTTT. It yields the protein CASSPPMGASNQPQHF.